This T cell receptor beta chain stems from a study of shared clonotypes between healthy human individuals. Profiling relied on immunoSEQ multiplex PCR, and the TCRdb table lists in-frame clones only, not all of them. The sample lists 1,100,000 or so clones, about 80% occurring once. This CDR3 comprises 15 residues. After removal of 5 bases from V and 2 bases from J, the junction contained 8 bases not matched to a gene. Germline V gives CDR1 MDHEN, CDR2 SYDVKM. Input material: memory CD4+ T cells from PBMCs. Subset denoted: CD45RA-negative fraction. This TCR was sampled from a man younger than 35 in good health. Some clones in this sample may be carry-over from other donors' samples. This rearrangement joins TRBV28 to TRBJ2-7; 8 positions agree with TRBD1. The CDR3 loop reads CASSPGGFDPYEQYF. The CDR3 DNA follows: TGTGCCAGCAGTCCAGGGGGCTTTGATCCCTACGAGCAGTACTTC.